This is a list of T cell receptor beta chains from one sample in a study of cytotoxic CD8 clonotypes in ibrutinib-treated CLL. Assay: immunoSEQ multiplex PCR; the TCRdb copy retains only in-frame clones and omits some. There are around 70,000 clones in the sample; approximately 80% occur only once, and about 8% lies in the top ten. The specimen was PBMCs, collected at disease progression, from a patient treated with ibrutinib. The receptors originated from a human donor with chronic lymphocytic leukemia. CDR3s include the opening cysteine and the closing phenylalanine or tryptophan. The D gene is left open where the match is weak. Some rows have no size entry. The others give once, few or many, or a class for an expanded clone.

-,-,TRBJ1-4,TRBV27,TGTGCCAGCAAAAGGGGAGGGGCTCAGGAAAAACTGTTTTTT,CASKRGGAQEKLFF
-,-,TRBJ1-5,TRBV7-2,TGTGCCAGCAGCTCTAGAGGAGATCAGCCCCAGCATTTT,CASSSRGDQPQHF
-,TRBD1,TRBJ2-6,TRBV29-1,TGCAGCGTTGGAGGACAGGGGAACTCTGGGGCCAACGTCCTGACTTTC,CSVGGQGNSGANVLTF
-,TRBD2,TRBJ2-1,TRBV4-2,TGTGCCAGCAGCCAAGAACTAGCGGGAGGGTATGGCAATGAGCAGTTCTTC,CASSQELAGGYGNEQFF
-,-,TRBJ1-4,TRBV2,TGTGCCAGCAACCCCACGGTTGAAAAACTGTTTTTT,CASNPTVEKLFF
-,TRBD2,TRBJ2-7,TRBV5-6,TGTGCCAGCAGCCGGGACTACTCCTACGAGCAGTACTTC,CASSRDYSYEQYF
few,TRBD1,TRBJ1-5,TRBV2,TGTGCCAGCAGTGATAGGACAGGGGGCAGTCAGCCCCAGCATTTT,CASSDRTGGSQPQHF
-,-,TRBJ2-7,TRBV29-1,TGCAGCGTTGGGGACACAGGGAGCTCCTACGAGCAGTACTTC,CSVGDTGSSYEQYF
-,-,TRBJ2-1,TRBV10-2,TGCGCCAGCAGTTGGCAGGGTTTAAATTTAGTGAATGAGCAGTTCTTC,CASSWQGLNLVNEQFF
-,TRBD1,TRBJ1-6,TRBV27,TGTGCCAGCAGTTTAAGGCAGGGGGCGGGCTCACCCCTCCACTTT,CASSLRQGAGSPLHF
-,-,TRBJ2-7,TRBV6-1,TGTGCCAGCAGTGAAGCCTGGGGACAATACGAGCAGTACTTC,CASSEAWGQYEQYF
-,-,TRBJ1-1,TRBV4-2,TGTGCCAGCAGCCGAGGGTGGACTGAAGCTTTCTTT,CASSRGWTEAFF
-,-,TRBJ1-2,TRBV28,TGTGCCAGCAGTTTAGGGGACACATATTCTTATGGCTACACCTTC,CASSLGDTYSYGYTF
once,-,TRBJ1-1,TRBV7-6,TGTGCCAGCAGCTTACCGAAGGACAGTCGAGAGACTGAAGCTTTCTTT,CASSLPKDSRETEAFF
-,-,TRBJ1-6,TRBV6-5,TGTGCCAGCAGTTACTCCCGGGGAGGGGATTCACCCCTCCACTTT,CASSYSRGGDSPLHF
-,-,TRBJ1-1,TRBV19,TGTGCCAGTAGTATTTCTGGGATAGGTGAAGCTTTCTTT,CASSISGIGEAFF